These 17 T cell receptor beta chains were all obtained from the same sample, sequenced in a study of OX40 agonist ivuxolimab in advanced cancers. Sequenced by immunoSEQ multiplex PCR; TCRdb stores in-frame clones only, minus some. The table lists fewer than 100,000 clones, around 90% of them singletons. This sample comprised CD4+ or CD8+ T cells sorted from blood, obtained in a trial of the OX40 agonist ivuxolimab. The receptors were sampled from an adult with an advanced solid tumor such as melanoma, head and neck, liver or kidney cancer.

This clone was counted a single time. The chain has TRBV7-2 and TRBJ2-1; 7 bases map to TRBD2. Per the germline V gene, CDR1 is SGHTA and CDR2 is FQGNSA. V shed 1 base and J 9 bases; nucleotides not matched to a gene: 3. The CDR3 is 13 amino acids. The CDR3 DNA follows: TGTGCCAGCAGCTTAGGAGGACTAGTTGAGCAGTTCTTC. Translating it yields CASSLGGLVEQFF.

V gene TRBV27 combines with J gene TRBJ2-1; D not certain. With 0 bases removed from V and 0 bases from J, the gap between germline ends came to 18 bases. The CDR3 loop spans 19 amino acids. Germline-derived CDR1 and CDR2 are MNHEY and SMNVEV (reference sequence). The CDR3 loop reads CASSLSPRPIPSSYNEQFF. The CDR3 DNA sequence: TGTGCCAGCAGTTTATCTCCTAGACCAATACCGAGCTCCTACAATGAGCAGTTCTTC.

The rearrangement uses TRBV5-1 and TRBJ2-3; D tentatively fits TRBD1 or TRBD2 (6 bases each). Deletions cut 3 bases from V and 0 bases from J, with 11 bases between. CDR3 length equals 15 residues. Germline-derived CDR1 and CDR2 are SGHRS and YFSETQ. The CDR3 protein is CASSSGGSSTDTQYF. CDR3 nucleotides: TGCGCCAGCAGCTCCGGGGGCAGCAGCACAGATACGCAGTATTTT.

This clone was observed once. V usage is TRBV7-2 and J usage is TRBJ2-7, with D perhaps matching TRBD2 (5 bases). Between the trimmed V and J ends, which lost 0 bases and 0 bases, there was a span of 9 bases. CDR1 SGHTA and CDR2 FQGNSA come from the germline V gene. The CDR3 sequence is 15 residues long. CDR3 in DNA: TGTGCCAGCAGCTTAGCGGGAGAGTCCTCCTACGAGCAGTACTTC. It is translated as CASSLAGESSYEQYF.

The rearrangement uses TRBV7-9 and TRBJ2-1; 8 bases line up with TRBD2. This CDR3 has 14 amino acids. V lost 5 bases to trimming and J lost 7 bases; unmatched junction nucleotides: 7. Germline CDR1 and CDR2: SEHNR and FQNEAQ (reference sequence). CDR3 in amino acids: CASSPRTSLNEQFF. CDR3 DNA: TGTGCCAGCAGCCCCAGGACTAGCTTGAATGAGCAGTTCTTC.

This rearrangement joins TRBV6-6 to TRBJ2-3; D might be TRBD1 or TRBD2, each matching 5 bases. In germline, CDR1 is MNHNY, CDR2 SVGAGI (reference sequence). The V gene lost 10 bases and the J gene lost 2 bases, with 13 bases spanning the gap. CDR3 size: 13 residues. The CDR3 nucleotides read TGTGCCATCGGGGCCACAGACACAGATACGCAGTATTTT. Translation: CAIGATDTDTQYF.

This clone is a singleton in its sample. The chain joins TRBV29-1 to TRBJ2-3; 11 positions match TRBD2. The J segment lost 3 bases and the V segment lost 7 bases, leaving 6 bases of the junction unmatched. The CDR3 loop spans 14 amino acids. Germline V lookup: CDR1 SQVTM, CDR2 ANQGSEA. The CDR3 DNA is TGCAGCGGTATTCTAGCGGGAGGAACAGATACGCAGTATTTT. Amino acids: CSGILAGGTDTQYF.

The chain joins TRBV5-1 to TRBJ2-1; 8 bases match TRBD2. Germline loops: CDR1 SGHRS, CDR2 YFSETQ. The CDR3 runs 15 residues. The trim removed 4 bases at V and 4 bases at J, leaving 7 bases unmatched. The DNA of the CDR3 is TGCGCCAGCAGCCCCGAAGCGGGAGCTTACAATGAGCAGTTCTTC. Protein: CASSPEAGAYNEQFF.

The chain couples TRBV18 to TRBJ2-7, with D perhaps TRBD1 (5 bases). The germline CDR1 and CDR2 sequences are KGHSH and LQKENI. The CDR3 length is 13 residues. Trimming took off 5 bases at V and 6 bases at J, with 14 bases between the two ends. The CDR3 loop is CASSTQVTGEQYF. The CDR3 nucleotides are TGTGCCAGCTCAACACAGGTGACGGGCGAGCAGTACTTC.

The chain carries TRBV7-2 and TRBJ2-3; D is uncertain. This CDR3 region has 12 residues. Trimming shortened V by 4 bases and J by 0 bases, and 2 bases separated the two germline ends. Germline CDR1 SGHTA, CDR2 FQGNSA. The CDR3 loop is CASSSSTDTQYF. CDR3 DNA: TGTGCCAGCAGCTCAAGCACAGATACGCAGTATTTT. Complete variable domain (other parts from reference TRBV7-2 and TRBJ2-3): GAGVSQSPSNKVTEKGKDVELRCDPISGHTALYWYRQSLGQGLEFLIYFQGNSAPDKSGLPSDRFSAERTGGSVSTLTIQRTQQEDSAVYLCASSSSTDTQYFGPGTRLTVL.

The rearrangement uses TRBV18 and TRBJ1-3; D might be TRBD1 (5 bases). Germline V gene data show CDR1 as KGHSH and CDR2 as LQKENI. V was cut by 0 bases and J by 0 bases, with 6 bases left in between. The CDR3 is 15 residues long. The CDR3 spells CASSPPTASGNTIYF. Written as DNA, the CDR3 is TGTGCCAGCTCACCACCGACAGCCTCTGGAAACACCATATATTTT.

J is TRBJ2-7 and V is TRBV4-3; no reliable D call. In germline, CDR1 is LGHNA, CDR2 YSLEER. The V gene lost 0 bases and the J gene lost 2 bases, with 8 bases spanning the gap. This CDR3 is built from 14 residues. CDR3 DNA: TGCGCCAGCAGCCAAGAATCACAGACCTACGAGCAGTACTTC. Protein sequence: CASSQESQTYEQYF.

V and J are TRBV29-1 and TRBJ2-2, with D perhaps matching TRBD2 (6 bases). Trimming pared 4 bases from V and 7 bases from J, leaving 13 bases between. Germline CDR1 SQVTM, CDR2 ANQGSEA. The CDR3 has 13 residues. The CDR3: CSVGGRFNGELFF. The CDR3 DNA is TGCAGCGTTGGTGGGAGGTTTAACGGGGAGCTGTTTTTT.

The rearrangement uses TRBV29-1 and TRBJ2-3; a weak D match, TRBD1 (6 bases). Germline-derived CDR1 and CDR2 are SQVTM and ANQGSEA. CDR3 size: 12 residues. Trimming took off 7 bases at V and 7 bases at J, with 15 bases between the two ends. The CDR3 sequence is CSASQGFYTQYF. The CDR3 bases are TGCAGCGCATCGCAGGGGTTTTATACGCAGTATTTT.

The chain couples TRBV9 to TRBJ2-2; tentative D call: TRBD1 (5 bases). The germline V gene has CDR1 SGDLS and CDR2 YYNGEE. Trimming pared 4 bases from V and 0 bases from J, leaving 7 bases between. The CDR3 is 14 residues long. CDR3 in DNA: TGTGCCAGCAGCCCAGGGCCGAACACCGGGGAGCTGTTTTTT. Translation gives CASSPGPNTGELFF. The full variable domain, completed using reference TRBV9 and TRBJ2-2, is DSGVTQTPKHLITATGQRVTLRCSPRSGDLSVYWYQQSLDQGLQFLIQYYNGEERAKGNILERFSAQQFPDLHSELNLSSLELGDSALYFCASSPGPNTGELFFGEGSRLTVL.

The chain combines TRBV29-1 with TRBJ2-7, with 9 bases that match TRBD1. CDR3 length: 13 amino acids. Germline CDR1 reads SQVTM; CDR2 reads ANQGSEA. With V trimmed by 6 bases and J by 6 bases, 9 bases remained unmatched. The CDR3 region has the DNA TGCAGCGTCTCTAGGGGACAGGGTTCCGAGCAGTACTTC. Translated, it gives CSVSRGQGSEQYF.

In its sample, this clone was seen once. This chain joins TRBV7-2 and TRBJ2-7; D remains unclear. The CDR3 is made up of 11 amino acids. Germline V lookup: CDR1 SGHTA, CDR2 FQGNSA. V gave up 5 bases and J gave up 4 bases, with 6 bases separating them. The chain's CDR3 is CASSLHYEQYF. The CDR3 coding sequence is TGTGCCAGCAGCCTCCATTACGAGCAGTACTTC.